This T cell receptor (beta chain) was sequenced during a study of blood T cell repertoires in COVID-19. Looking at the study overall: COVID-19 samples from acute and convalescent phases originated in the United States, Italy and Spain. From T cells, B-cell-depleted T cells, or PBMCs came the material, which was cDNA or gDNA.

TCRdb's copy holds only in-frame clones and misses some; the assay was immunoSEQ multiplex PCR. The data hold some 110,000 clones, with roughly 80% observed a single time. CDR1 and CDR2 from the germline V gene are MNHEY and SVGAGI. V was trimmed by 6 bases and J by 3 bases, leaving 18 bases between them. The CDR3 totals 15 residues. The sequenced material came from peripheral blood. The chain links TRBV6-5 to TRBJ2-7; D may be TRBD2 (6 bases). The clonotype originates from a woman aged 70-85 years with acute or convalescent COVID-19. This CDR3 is CASRARRGADYEQYF. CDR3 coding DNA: TGTGCCAGCAGGGCGAGGAGGGGCGCAGACTACGAGCAGTACTTC.